These 23 T cell receptor beta chains came from one sample sequenced in a study of blood T cell repertoires in COVID-19. The method was immunoSEQ multiplex PCR; TCRdb's version includes in-frame clones alone and lacks a portion of them. The data hold fewer than 95,000 clones, with about 91% observed a single time. Sequences were obtained from peripheral blood. The receptors were gathered from a man in his 60s with acute or convalescent COVID-19.

The J gene is TRBJ2-2, the V gene TRBV5-1; 13 positions match TRBD2. The V gene's germline CDR1 is SGHRS and CDR2 YFSETQ. V shed 5 bases, J shed 6 bases, and the junction held 7 bases outside the gene matches. The CDR3 totals 16 residues. In nucleotides, the CDR3 is TGCGCCAGCAGGCTCGGACTAGCGGGAGTAGCCGGGGAGCTGTTTTTT. This gives the protein CASRLGLAGVAGELFF. Together with reference TRBV5-1 and TRBJ2-2, the CDR3 gives the full variable domain: KAGVTQTPRYLIKTRGQQVTLSCSPISGHRSVSWYQQTPGQGLQFLFEYFSETQRNKGNFPGRFSGRQFSNSRSEMNVSTLELGDSALYLCASRLGLAGVAGELFFGEGSRLTVL.

This chain connects TRBV7-6 to TRBJ1-4; D might be TRBD1 (5 bases). With 1 base removed from V and 0 bases from J, the gap between germline ends came to 9 bases. Germline V gene data show CDR1 as SGHVS and CDR2 as FNYEAQ. This CDR3 has 16 amino acids. For the CDR3, the DNA is TGTGCCAGCAGCTTAGGGACATCGGCAACTAATGAAAAACTGTTTTTT. Protein: CASSLGTSATNEKLFF.

This clone was seen just once. The DNA of the CDR3 is TGCGCCAGCAGCCCGGGACAGAACTCCTACGAGCAGTACTTC. Translation gives CASSPGQNSYEQYF. V is TRBV5-1 and J is TRBJ2-7, with 7 bases fitting TRBD1. Germline trimming cut 4 bases from V and 0 bases from J; bases unmatched to any gene: 4. The V gene's germline CDR1 is SGHRS and CDR2 YFSETQ. The CDR3 totals 14 residues.

The gene calls are TRBV5-8 and TRBJ2-5; 7 bases fit TRBD1. The CDR3 length is 17 residues. The J segment lost 4 bases and the V segment lost 0 bases, leaving 12 bases of the junction unmatched. CDR1 and CDR2 from the germline V gene are SGHTS and YDEGEE. In DNA form, the CDR3 reads TGTGCCAGCAGCTTGGCGTTCGGCGACAGGGCACGAGAGACCCAGTACTTC. Translated: CASSLAFGDRARETQYF.

The chain recombines TRBV24-1 with TRBJ2-3; a possible D gene is TRBD1 (5 bases). This CDR3 comprises 15 residues. CDR1 is KGHDR, CDR2 SFDVKD, per germline. V dropped 4 bases and J dropped 3 bases, with 13 bases sitting between them. CDR3 amino acids: CATSDPSQGTDTQYF. The DNA of the CDR3 is TGTGCCACCAGTGACCCCTCCCAGGGTACAGATACGCAGTATTTT.

The chain employs TRBV5-4 and TRBJ1-2; D unclear. CDR1 is SGHNT and CDR2 is YYREEE in the germline V gene (reference sequence). Trimming took off 0 bases at V and 6 bases at J, with 12 bases between the two ends. This CDR3 has 14 amino acids. The CDR3 coding sequence is TGTGCCAGCAGCTTGGTTGGCACAGTTCATGGCTACACCTTC. Translating it yields CASSLVGTVHGYTF.

This chain links TRBV9 with TRBJ1-3, with a possible D match to TRBD1 (6 bases). The CDR3 has 16 amino acids. The germline V gene has CDR1 SGDLS and CDR2 YYNGEE. Between the trimmed V and J ends, which lost 3 bases and 0 bases, there was a span of 13 bases. The CDR3: CASSGGGAASGNTIYF. In DNA form, the CDR3 reads TGTGCCAGCAGCGGCGGGGGGGCTGCCTCTGGAAACACCATATATTTT.

V is TRBV7-6 and J is TRBJ2-7; D might be TRBD2 (6 bases). Germline V gene data show CDR1 as SGHVS and CDR2 as FNYEAQ. V was trimmed by 1 base and J by 0 bases, leaving 16 bases between them. The CDR3 length is 17 residues. The CDR3 DNA reads as TGTGCCAGCAGCTTAGGGCCGGGGGAAGGGTACTCCTACGAGCAGTACTTC. It translates to CASSLGPGEGYSYEQYF.

This clone was seen once. The chain has TRBV3-1 (or the pseudogene TRBV3-2) and TRBJ1-1; D might be TRBD1 (6 bases). CDR1 LGHDT and CDR2 YNNKEL come from the germline V gene (reference sequence). Trimming removed 1 base at V and 1 base at J, with 13 bases between. The CDR3 runs 16 residues. The DNA of the CDR3 is TGTGCCAGCAGCCAAGGACTGGACAGAAGGAACACTGAAGCTTTCTTT. This sequence encodes CASSQGLDRRNTEAFF.

CDR3 bases: TGTGCCAGCAGCCAAGCGGGGCAGGGAGGCTCCTACGAGCAGTACTTC. It codes for CASSQAGQGGSYEQYF. The chain joins TRBV3-1 (or the pseudogene TRBV3-2) to TRBJ2-7, with TRBD2 as a possible D gene (6 bases). In germline, CDR1 is LGHDT, CDR2 YNNKEL (reference sequence). The ends were cut back, 1 base at V and 0 bases at J, with 13 bases in the middle. The CDR3 extends over 16 amino acids.

J is TRBJ2-1 and V is TRBV10-1; D is perhaps TRBD2 (6 bases). Between the trimmed V and J ends, which lost 6 bases and 7 bases, there was a span of 16 bases. Per the germline V gene, CDR1 is WNHNN and CDR2 is SYGVQD (reference sequence). This CDR3 comprises 14 residues. The CDR3 DNA reads as TGCGCCAGCAGCCCCTCGGGGGTCGCGAATGAGCAGTTCTTC. Amino acids: CASSPSGVANEQFF.

The genes are TRBV5-1 and TRBJ1-3; D possibly corresponds to TRBD1 (5 bases). Between the trimmed V and J ends, which lost 0 bases and 2 bases, there was a span of 6 bases. The CDR3 sequence is 14 residues long. CDR1 is SGHRS and CDR2 is YFSETQ in the germline V gene. DNA of the CDR3: TGCGCCAGCAGCTTGGCAGGGACTGGAAACACCATATATTTT. Protein product: CASSLAGTGNTIYF.

The genes are TRBV3-1 (or the pseudogene TRBV3-2) and TRBJ2-2, with 9 bases that match TRBD2. The V gene's germline CDR1 is LGHDT and CDR2 YNNKEL (reference sequence). The ends lost 6 bases at V and 7 bases at J; junction bases unmatched: 9. This CDR3 region has 15 residues. The CDR3 loop reads CASRPIAGEYGELFF. The CDR3 nucleotides read TGTGCCAGCAGACCTATAGCGGGAGAGTACGGGGAGCTGTTTTTT.

J is TRBJ2-5 and V is TRBV5-1; D gene uncertain. V lost 3 bases, J lost 5 bases, and 8 bases lay in between. Germline-derived CDR1 and CDR2 are SGHRS and YFSETQ. The CDR3 sequence is 12 residues long. In DNA form, the CDR3 reads TGCGCCAGCAGCTCCCGCGGCGAGACCCAGTACTTC. This sequence encodes CASSSRGETQYF.

The chain joins TRBV6-5 to TRBJ1-6; 8 nucleotides match TRBD1. The V gene's germline CDR1 is MNHEY and CDR2 SVGAGI. Unmatched junction bases numbered 3, after V lost 6 bases and J lost 5 bases. The CDR3 extends over 14 amino acids. The chain's CDR3 is CASRKTGDNSPLHF. The CDR3 DNA reads as TGTGCCAGCAGAAAGACAGGGGATAATTCACCCCTCCACTTT.

CDR3 amino acids: CSVEGFGGDGEQFF. CDR3 coding DNA: TGCAGCGTTGAAGGTTTCGGGGGGGACGGTGAGCAGTTCTTC. The chain is built from TRBV29-1 and TRBJ2-1; 8 nucleotides line up with TRBD2. There are 14 residues in the CDR3. V shed 1 base and J 9 bases; nucleotides not matched to a gene: 8. Germline V gives CDR1 SQVTM, CDR2 ANQGSEA.

The chain links TRBV5-1 to TRBJ2-7; 7 bases agree with TRBD1. CDR1 and CDR2 (germline): SGHRS, YFSETQ. The V gene end was trimmed by 0 bases and the J gene end by 5 bases; junction bases not matched to a gene: 8. The CDR3 totals 15 residues. The CDR3 here is CASSLVSGQTNEQYF. CDR3 DNA sequence: TGCGCCAGCAGCTTGGTATCGGGACAGACGAACGAGCAGTACTTC.

V and J are TRBV6-1 and TRBJ2-7; the D gene is possibly TRBD1 (5 bases). Germline V gene sequence: CDR1 MNHNS, CDR2 SASEGT. V lost 0 bases, J lost 1 base, and 19 bases lay in between. The CDR3 runs 18 residues. The CDR3 DNA is TGTGCCAGCAGTGAAGCGCTTCTATGGCAGGGAATTTCCTACGAGCAGTACTTC. Encoded protein: CASSEALLWQGISYEQYF.

A word on this clone: The sample carries other DNA sequences with the same CDR3. This chain joins TRBV7-3 and TRBJ2-3, with D unclear. The CDR3 runs to 14 residues. V was cut by 1 base and J by 6 bases, with 11 bases left in between. From germline, CDR1 is SGHTA and CDR2 FQGTGA. CDR3 DNA: TGTGCCAGCAGCTTAATGGCCAACACCGATACGCAGTATTTT. The encoded protein is CASSLMANTDTQYF.

The chain carries TRBV3-1 (or the pseudogene TRBV3-2) and TRBJ2-1; 8 nucleotides match TRBD2. Trimming at V came to 1 base and at J to 5 bases, leaving 7 bases not matched to a gene. This CDR3 has 16 amino acids. Germline lookup yields CDR1 LGHDT and CDR2 YNNKEL (reference sequence). CDR3 loop: CASSQGASGGHNEQFF. The CDR3 region has the DNA TGTGCCAGCAGCCAAGGGGCCAGCGGGGGACACAATGAGCAGTTCTTC.

This clone appeared once. V usage is TRBV5-1 and J usage is TRBJ2-1, with 9 nucleotides matching TRBD2. The junction had 8 bases not matched to a gene; V was cut back by 1 base and J by 0 bases. The CDR3 loop spans 18 amino acids. CDR1 is SGHRS, CDR2 YFSETQ, per germline. The CDR3 loop is CASSLNSASGASYNEQFF. DNA for the CDR3: TGCGCCAGCAGCTTGAATTCGGCTAGCGGGGCCTCCTACAATGAGCAGTTCTTC.

V usage is TRBV2 and J usage is TRBJ1-1; TRBD1 might be the D (5 bases). Trimming cost V 5 bases and J 0 bases, with 13 bases left between them. The CDR3 covers 15 residues. Per the germline V gene, CDR1 is SNHLY and CDR2 is FYNNEI. The CDR3 sequence: CASSRQRPMNTEAFF. The CDR3 DNA is TGTGCCAGCAGTCGACAGAGACCCATGAACACTGAAGCTTTCTTT.

This chain joins TRBV19 and TRBJ2-7, with D perhaps matching TRBD2 (7 bases). The CDR3 loop spans 15 amino acids. V shed 6 bases and J shed 3 bases, with 18 bases lying between them. Germline V gene data show CDR1 as LNHDA and CDR2 as SQIVND (reference sequence). The CDR3 spells CASRPRGGLGYEQYF. In DNA form, the CDR3 reads TGTGCCAGTAGGCCCAGGGGAGGGTTGGGCTACGAGCAGTACTTC.